The sequence of this T cell receptor beta chain was determined in a study of T cells in Graves' hyperthyroidism and ophthalmopathy. The overall study: Peripheral blood sampling occurred at initial diagnosis, before any treatment.

Diagnosing involved the use of clinical symptoms, serum thyroxine and TRAb, thyroid ultrasound and orbital computed tomography. In its sample, this clonotype was seen many times. What it binds is unknown. Whole-study results and caveats: Prediction of ophthalmopathy progression came a median around 6 months pre-onset.

RNA transcripts provided the source from which TCR beta CDR3 regions were amplified. A set of HTBI primers served as the primers for a first-round RT-PCR of the TCR CDR3. TCRdb reprocessed the multiplex PCR reads via MiXCR and lists one record per CDR3 protein. The table records some 460,000 distinct CDR3 sequences, about 15% of them present only once. The CDR3 sequence is 17 residues long. The germline gives CDR1 SGDLS, CDR2 YYNGEE. After removal of 5 bases from V and 0 bases from J, the junction contained 5 bases not matched to a gene. The source material was blood. This clonotype originated in a woman between 18 and 29 years old with Graves' hyperthyroidism. This sequence joins TRBV9 and TRBJ2-3; 14 bases match TRBD2. The CDR3 nucleotides read TGTGCCAGCAGGGGACTAGCGGGAGAGGGGAGCACAGATACGCAGTATTTT. Translating gives CASRGLAGEGSTDTQYF.